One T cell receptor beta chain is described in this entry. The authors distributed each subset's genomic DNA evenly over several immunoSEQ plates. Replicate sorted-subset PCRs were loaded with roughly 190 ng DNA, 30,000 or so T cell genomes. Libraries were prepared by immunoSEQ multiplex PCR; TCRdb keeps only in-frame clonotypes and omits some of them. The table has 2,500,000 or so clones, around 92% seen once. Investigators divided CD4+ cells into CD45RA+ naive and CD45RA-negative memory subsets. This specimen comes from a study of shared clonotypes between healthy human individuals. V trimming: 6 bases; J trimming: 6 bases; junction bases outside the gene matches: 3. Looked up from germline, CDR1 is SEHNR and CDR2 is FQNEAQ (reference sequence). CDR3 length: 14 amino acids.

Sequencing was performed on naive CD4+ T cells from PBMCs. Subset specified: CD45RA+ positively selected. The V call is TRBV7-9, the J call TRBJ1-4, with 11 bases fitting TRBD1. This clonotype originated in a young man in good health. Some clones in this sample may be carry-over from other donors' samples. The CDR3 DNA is TGTGCCAGCAGGAGGACAGGGGGCCATGAAAAACTGTTTTTT. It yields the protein CASRRTGGHEKLFF. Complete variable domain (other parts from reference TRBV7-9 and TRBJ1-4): DTGVSQNPRHKITKRGQNVTFRCDPISEHNRLYWYRQTLGQGPEFLTYFQNEAQLEKSRLLSDRFSAERPKGSFSTLEIQRTEQGDSAMYLCASRRTGGHEKLFFGSGTQLSVL.